This T cell receptor beta chain was found in a study of CD8 T cell repertoires and HIV-1 epitope variants. Study background: Autologous T cell-negative cells served as antigen-presenting cells in equal numbers.

Trimming pared 2 bases from V and 0 bases from J, leaving 8 bases between. The germline CDR1 and CDR2 sequences are SNHLY and FYNNEI. The CDR3 runs to 15 residues. Profiled with immunoSEQ multiplex PCR; TCRdb holds only in-frame clones, not every one. The repertoire consists of roughly 5,900 clones, with around 69% occurring once and the leading ten covering under 55%. Points on this clone: The antigen is unknown.

The chain joins TRBV2 to TRBJ2-1; the D is unclear. The sample was cultured CD8+ T cells derived from PBMCs. This sequence originates from a male donor with HIV. For the CDR3, the DNA is TGTGCCAGCAGTGAATCTGAAAGCTCCTACAATGAGCAGTTCTTC. It codes for CASSESESSYNEQFF.